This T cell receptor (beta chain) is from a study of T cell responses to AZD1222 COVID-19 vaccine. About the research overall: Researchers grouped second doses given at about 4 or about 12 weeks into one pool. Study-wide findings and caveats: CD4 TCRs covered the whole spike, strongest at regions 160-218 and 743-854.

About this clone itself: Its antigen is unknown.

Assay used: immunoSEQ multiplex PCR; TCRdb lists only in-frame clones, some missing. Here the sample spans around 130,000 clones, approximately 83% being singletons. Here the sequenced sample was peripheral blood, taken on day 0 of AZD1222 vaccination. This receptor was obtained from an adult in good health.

The CDR3 DNA reads as TGTGCCAGTAGCCAGGGACACCGCAACCTTCGGGGGGGAGCCAAAAACATTCAGTACTTC. Translation: CASSQGHRNLRGGAKNIQYF. The rearrangement links TRBV19 to TRBJ2-4; 8 bases agree with TRBD2. After removal of 6 bases from V and 0 bases from J, the junction contained 19 bases not matched to a gene. The germline V gene has CDR1 LNHDA and CDR2 SQIVND (reference sequence). There are 20 residues in the CDR3.